This T cell receptor (beta chain) comes out of a study of T cell responses to AZD1222 COVID-19 vaccine. Study-level findings and limits: Unmutated variant regions reportedly attract nearly half of all spike-specific TCRs. Distributed over spike, vaccine-associated CD4 TCRs predominated at 160-218 and 743-854. Recipients of two AZD1222 doses showed rising Spike-specific TCR breadth and depth.

The assay was immunoSEQ multiplex PCR, and TCRdb's table has in-frame clones only and misses some. The sample has some 71,000 clones, about 83% seen once. Comments on this clone: Its antigen remains unknown.

Trimming removed 0 bases at V and 6 bases at J, with 5 bases between. The CDR3 totals 13 residues. Per the germline V gene, CDR1 is MGHRA and CDR2 is YSYEKL. This receptor was identified in an adult in good health. This sequence joins TRBV4-1 and TRBJ1-4; unclear D gene. Sequenced here: peripheral blood, sampled on day 0 of AZD1222 vaccination. Here the CDR3 DNA reads TGCGCCAGCAGCCAAGATCGGTATGAAAAACTGTTTTTT. Amino acid sequence: CASSQDRYEKLFF.